This TCR beta chain is from a study of blood T cell repertoires in COVID-19. In the original processing: Reference gene primer amplification gave estimated nucleated cell counts. Clones were sequenced by immunoSEQ multiplex PCR, and TCRdb holds only the in-frame ones, with some missing. That table furnishes V, J and clone size, whereas the DNA furnished D and trimming. Of about 210,000 clones in the sample, about 86% were seen once. In this sample, this clone turned up once. The CDR3 consists of 14 residues. Looked up from germline, CDR1 is ENHRY and CDR2 is SYGVKD. Trimming cost V 5 bases and J 8 bases; bases outside gene matches: 11.

The chain links TRBV10-3 to TRBJ1-2, with 7 bases lining up with TRBD1. What was sequenced was peripheral blood. The clonotype originates from a woman aged 45-59 years with acute or convalescent COVID-19. The CDR3 nucleotides are TGTGCCATCAGTTCCCAGGGGGGAGAGCTCGGCTACACCTTC. Its translation is CAISSQGGELGYTF.